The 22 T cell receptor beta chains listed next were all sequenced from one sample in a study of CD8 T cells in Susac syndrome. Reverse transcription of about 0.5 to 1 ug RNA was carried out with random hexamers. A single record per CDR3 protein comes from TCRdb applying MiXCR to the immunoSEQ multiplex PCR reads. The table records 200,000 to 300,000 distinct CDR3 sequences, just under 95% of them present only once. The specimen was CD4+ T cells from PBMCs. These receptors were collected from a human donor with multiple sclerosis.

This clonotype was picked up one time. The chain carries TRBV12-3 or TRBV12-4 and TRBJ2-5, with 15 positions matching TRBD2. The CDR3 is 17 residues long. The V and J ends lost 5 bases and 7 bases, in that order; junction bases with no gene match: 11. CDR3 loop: CASSLPGLAGGLGTQYF. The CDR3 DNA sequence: TGTGCCAGCAGTCTACCAGGACTAGCGGGGGGGCTCGGGACCCAGTACTTC.

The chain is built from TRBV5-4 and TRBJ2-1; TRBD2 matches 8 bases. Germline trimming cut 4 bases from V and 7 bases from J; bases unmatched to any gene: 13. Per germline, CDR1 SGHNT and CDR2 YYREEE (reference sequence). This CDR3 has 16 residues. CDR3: CASSPPNVGGGNEQFF. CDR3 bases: TGTGCCAGCAGCCCCCCAAACGTCGGGGGGGGGAATGAGCAGTTCTTC.

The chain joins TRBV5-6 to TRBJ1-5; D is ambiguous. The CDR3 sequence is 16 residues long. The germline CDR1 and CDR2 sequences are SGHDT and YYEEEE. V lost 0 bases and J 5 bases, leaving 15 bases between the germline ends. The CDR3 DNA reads TGTGCCAGCAGCTTGGTGAAGTTGGGCGACGATCAGCCCCAGCATTTT. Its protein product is CASSLVKLGDDQPQHF. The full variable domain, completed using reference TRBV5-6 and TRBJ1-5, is DAGVTQSPTHLIKTRGQQVTLRCSPKSGHDTVSWYQQALGQGPQFIFQYYEEEERQRGNFPDRFSGHQFPNYSSELNVNALLLGDSALYLCASSLVKLGDDQPQHFGDGTRLSIL.

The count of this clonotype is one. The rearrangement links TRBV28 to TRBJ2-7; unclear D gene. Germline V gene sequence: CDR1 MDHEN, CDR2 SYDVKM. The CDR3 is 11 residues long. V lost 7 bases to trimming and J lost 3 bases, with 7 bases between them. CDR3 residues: CASKSDYEQYF. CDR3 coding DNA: TGTGCCAGCAAATCCGACTACGAGCAGTACTTC.

The CDR3 DNA follows: TGTGCCAGCAGTTTTTTAGAGAACACTGAAGCTTTCTTT. It codes for CASSFLENTEAFF. The rearrangement links TRBV12-3 or TRBV12-4 to TRBJ1-1; D gene uncertain. This CDR3 is 13 amino acids long. The ends were cut back, 3 bases at V and 1 base at J, with 6 bases in the middle.

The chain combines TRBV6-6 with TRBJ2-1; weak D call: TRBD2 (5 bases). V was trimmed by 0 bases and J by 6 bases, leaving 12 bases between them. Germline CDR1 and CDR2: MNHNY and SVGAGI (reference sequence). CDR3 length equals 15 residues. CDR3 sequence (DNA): TGTGCCAGCAGTTACTCCGAAGGTGGAGGCAATGAGCAGTTCTTC. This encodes CASSYSEGGGNEQFF.

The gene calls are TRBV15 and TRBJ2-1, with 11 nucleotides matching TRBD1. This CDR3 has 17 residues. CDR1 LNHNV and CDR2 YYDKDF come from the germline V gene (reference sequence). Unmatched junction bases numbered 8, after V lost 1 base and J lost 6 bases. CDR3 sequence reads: CATSRVSGTGGGNEQFF. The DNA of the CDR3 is TGTGCCACCAGCAGAGTCTCTGGGACAGGGGGAGGCAATGAGCAGTTCTTC.

The CDR3 spells CASRYRVDSYNEQFF. The CDR3 nucleotides are TGTGCCAGCCGCTATAGGGTAGACTCCTACAATGAGCAGTTCTTC. The chain links TRBV6-1 to TRBJ2-1; unclear D gene. CDR1 and CDR2 (germline): MNHNS, SASEGT. This CDR3 is built from 15 residues. V lost 8 bases to trimming and J lost 0 bases, with 14 bases between them.

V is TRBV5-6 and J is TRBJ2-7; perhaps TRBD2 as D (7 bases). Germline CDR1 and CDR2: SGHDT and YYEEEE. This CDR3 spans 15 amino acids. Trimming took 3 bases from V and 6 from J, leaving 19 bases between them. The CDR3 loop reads CASSWGAGVEGEQYF. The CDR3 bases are TGTGCCAGCAGCTGGGGGGCGGGGGTAGAAGGCGAGCAGTACTTC.

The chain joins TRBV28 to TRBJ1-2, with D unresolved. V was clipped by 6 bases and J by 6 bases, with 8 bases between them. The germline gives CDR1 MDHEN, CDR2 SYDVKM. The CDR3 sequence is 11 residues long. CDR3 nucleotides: TGTGCCAGCAGCCTCGACCATGGCTACACCTTC. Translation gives CASSLDHGYTF.

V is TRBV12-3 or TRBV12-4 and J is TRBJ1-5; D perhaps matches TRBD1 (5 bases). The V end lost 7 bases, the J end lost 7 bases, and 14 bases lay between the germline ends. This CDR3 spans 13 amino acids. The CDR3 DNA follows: TGTGCCAGCACCCTCAGTCCAGGGCAGCCCCAGCATTTT. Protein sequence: CASTLSPGQPQHF.

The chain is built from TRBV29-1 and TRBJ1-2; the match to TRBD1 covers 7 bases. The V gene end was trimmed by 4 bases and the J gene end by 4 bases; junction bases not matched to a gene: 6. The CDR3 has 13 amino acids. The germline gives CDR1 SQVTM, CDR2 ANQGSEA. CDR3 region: CSVVMAGGYGYTF. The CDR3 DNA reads TGCAGCGTTGTTATGGCAGGGGGCTATGGCTACACCTTC.

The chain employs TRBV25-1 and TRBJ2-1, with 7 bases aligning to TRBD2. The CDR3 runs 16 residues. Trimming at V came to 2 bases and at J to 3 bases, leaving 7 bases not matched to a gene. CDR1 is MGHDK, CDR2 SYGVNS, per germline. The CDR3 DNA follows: TGTGCCAGCAGTGAAGGTGGCGGGAGAAGCTACAATGAGCAGTTCTTC. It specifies CASSEGGGRSYNEQFF.

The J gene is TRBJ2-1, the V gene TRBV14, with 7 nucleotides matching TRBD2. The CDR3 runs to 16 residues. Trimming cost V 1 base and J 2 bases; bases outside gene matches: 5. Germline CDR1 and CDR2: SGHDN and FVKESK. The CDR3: CASSQVRETTYNEQFF. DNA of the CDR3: TGTGCCAGCAGCCAAGTGCGGGAGACGACCTACAATGAGCAGTTCTTC.

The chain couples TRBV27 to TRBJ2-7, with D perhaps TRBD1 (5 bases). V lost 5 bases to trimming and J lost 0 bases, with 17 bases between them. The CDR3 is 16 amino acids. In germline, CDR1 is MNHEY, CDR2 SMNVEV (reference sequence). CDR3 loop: CASSPTPTESSYEQYV. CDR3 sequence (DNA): TGTGCCAGCAGTCCTACTCCGACAGAGAGCTCCTACGAGCAGTACGTC.

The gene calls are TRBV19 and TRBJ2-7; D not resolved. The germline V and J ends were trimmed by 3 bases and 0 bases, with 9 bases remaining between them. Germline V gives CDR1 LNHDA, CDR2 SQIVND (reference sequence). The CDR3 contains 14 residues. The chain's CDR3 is CASSIGQISYEQYF. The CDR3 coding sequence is TGTGCCAGTAGTATCGGCCAGATCTCCTACGAGCAGTACTTC.

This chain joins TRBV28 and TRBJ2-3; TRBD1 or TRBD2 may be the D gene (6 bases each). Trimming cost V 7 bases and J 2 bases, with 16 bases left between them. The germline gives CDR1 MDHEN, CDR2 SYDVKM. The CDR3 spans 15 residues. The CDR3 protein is CASTEGGGSTDTQYF. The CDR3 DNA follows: TGTGCCAGCACCGAAGGAGGGGGGTCCACAGATACGCAGTATTTT.

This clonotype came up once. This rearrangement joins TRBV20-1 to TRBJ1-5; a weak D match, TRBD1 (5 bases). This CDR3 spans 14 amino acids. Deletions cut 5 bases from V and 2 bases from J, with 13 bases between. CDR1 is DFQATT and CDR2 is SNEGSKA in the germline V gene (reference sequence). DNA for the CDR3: TGCAGTGCTCCACCGGGACTGGGCAATCAGCCCCAGCATTTT. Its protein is CSAPPGLGNQPQHF.

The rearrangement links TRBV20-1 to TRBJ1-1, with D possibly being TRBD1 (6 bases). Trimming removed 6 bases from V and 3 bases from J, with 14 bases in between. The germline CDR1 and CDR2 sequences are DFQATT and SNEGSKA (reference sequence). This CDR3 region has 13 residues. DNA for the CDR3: TGCAGTGCGAGGGGGGGGCGAGACACTGAAGCTTTCTTT. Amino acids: CSARGGRDTEAFF.

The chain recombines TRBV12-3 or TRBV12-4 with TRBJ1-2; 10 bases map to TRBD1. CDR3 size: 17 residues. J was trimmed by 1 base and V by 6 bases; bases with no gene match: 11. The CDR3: CASRPYFGTGDNYGYTF. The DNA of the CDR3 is TGTGCCAGCAGACCCTATTTCGGGACAGGGGATAACTATGGCTACACCTTC.

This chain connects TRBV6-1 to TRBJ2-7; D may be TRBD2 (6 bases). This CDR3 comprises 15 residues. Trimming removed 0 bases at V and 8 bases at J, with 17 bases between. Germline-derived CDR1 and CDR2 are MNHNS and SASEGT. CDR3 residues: CASSEARDGTTKQYF. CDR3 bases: TGTGCCAGCAGTGAAGCGCGGGACGGCACTACGAAGCAGTACTTC.

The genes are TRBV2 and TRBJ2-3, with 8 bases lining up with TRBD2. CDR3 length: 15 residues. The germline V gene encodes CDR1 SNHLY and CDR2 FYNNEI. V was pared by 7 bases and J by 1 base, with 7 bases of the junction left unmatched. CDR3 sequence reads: CASTSGGWGTDTQYF. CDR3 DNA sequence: TGTGCCAGCACCAGCGGGGGATGGGGCACAGATACGCAGTATTTT.